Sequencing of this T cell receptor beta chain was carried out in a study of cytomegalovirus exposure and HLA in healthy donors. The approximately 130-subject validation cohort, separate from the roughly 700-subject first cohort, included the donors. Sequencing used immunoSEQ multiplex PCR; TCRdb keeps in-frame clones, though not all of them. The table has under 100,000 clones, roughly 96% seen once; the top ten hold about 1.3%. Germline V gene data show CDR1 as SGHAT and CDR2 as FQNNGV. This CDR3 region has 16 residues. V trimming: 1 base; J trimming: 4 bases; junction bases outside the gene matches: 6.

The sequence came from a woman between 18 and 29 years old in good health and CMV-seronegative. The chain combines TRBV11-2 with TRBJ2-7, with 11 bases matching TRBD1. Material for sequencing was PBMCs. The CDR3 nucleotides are TGTGCCAGCAGCTTAGGCGGACAGGGGGCAGGGTACGAGCAGTACTTC. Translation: CASSLGGQGAGYEQYF.